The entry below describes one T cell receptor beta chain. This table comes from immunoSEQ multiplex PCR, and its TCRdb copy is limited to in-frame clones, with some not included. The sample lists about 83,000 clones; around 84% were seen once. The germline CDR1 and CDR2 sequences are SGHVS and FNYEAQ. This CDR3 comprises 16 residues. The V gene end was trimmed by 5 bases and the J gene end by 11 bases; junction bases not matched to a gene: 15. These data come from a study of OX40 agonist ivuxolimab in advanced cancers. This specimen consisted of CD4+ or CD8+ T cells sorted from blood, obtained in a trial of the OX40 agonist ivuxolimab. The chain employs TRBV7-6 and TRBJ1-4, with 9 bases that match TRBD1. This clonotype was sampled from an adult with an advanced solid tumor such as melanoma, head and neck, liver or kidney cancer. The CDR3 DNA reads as TGTGCCAGCAGCCTGCAACCGGGACAGGGTGGTCCGAAACTGTTTTTT. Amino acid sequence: CASSLQPGQGGPKLFF. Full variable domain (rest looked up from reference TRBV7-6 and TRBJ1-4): GAGVSQSPRYKVTKRGQDVALRCDPISGHVSLYWYRQALGQGPEFLTYFNYEAQQDKSGLPNDRFSAERPEGSISTLTIQRTEQRDSAMYRCASSLQPGQGGPKLFFGSGTQLSVL.